The entry below describes one T cell receptor (beta chain). CDR1 and CDR2 (germline): SGHDT, YYEEEE. The V end was cut by 5 bases, the J end by 0 bases, with 18 bases between. The CDR3 has 17 residues. This sample stems from a study of cytomegalovirus exposure and HLA in healthy donors. Researchers ran the PCR with 60 Vbeta and 13 Jbeta primers. TCRdb's copy holds only in-frame clones and misses some; the assay was immunoSEQ multiplex PCR. The sample consists of 150,000 to 200,000 clones, approximately 80% of them appearing once. The sequence was obtained from a man younger than 45 in good health and CMV-seropositive. Sequenced input: PBMCs. The V gene is TRBV5-6, the J gene TRBJ2-4; D is perhaps TRBD1 (6 bases). In DNA form, the CDR3 reads TGTGCCAGCAGGTCGGGACAAGATGGATTAGCCAAAAACATTCAGTACTTC. It translates to CASRSGQDGLAKNIQYF.